The 7 T cell receptor beta chains listed next were all sequenced from one sample in a study of blood T cell repertoires in COVID-19. The data were produced by immunoSEQ multiplex PCR, yet TCRdb's version contains in-frame clones alone and is incomplete. This sample has 130,000 to 150,000 clones, with around 82% found just once. Sequencing was carried out using peripheral blood. The source is a man between 60 and 75 years old with acute or convalescent COVID-19.

This clone was observed a few times. This chain links TRBV11-2 with TRBJ2-2; the D gene is possibly TRBD2 (5 bases). In germline, CDR1 is SGHAT, CDR2 FQNNGV. Trimming took off 5 bases at V and 7 bases at J, with 20 bases between the two ends. The CDR3 runs to 16 residues. CDR3 amino acids: CASSRSWAEEGGELFF. CDR3 DNA: TGTGCCAGCAGCCGTTCGTGGGCTGAAGAGGGCGGGGAGCTGTTTTTT.

The chain uses TRBV5-1 and TRBJ2-3; 7 bases are shared with TRBD1. The junction had 4 bases not matched to a gene; V was cut back by 6 bases and J by 6 bases. CDR3 size: 12 residues. Germline CDR1 SGHRS, CDR2 YFSETQ. CDR3 DNA: TGCGCCAGCACTGACAGGGATGATACGCAGTATTTT. Translation: CASTDRDDTQYF.

The V call is TRBV7-6, the J call TRBJ2-3, with TRBD2 identical over 12 bases. Trimming at V came to 2 bases and at J to 14 bases, leaving 5 bases not matched to a gene. This CDR3 region has 13 residues. Germline CDR1 is SGHVS and CDR2 is FNYEAQ. Written as DNA, the CDR3 is TGTGCCAGCAGCTTACCTAGCGGGAGGGAATGGTATTTT. Residues: CASSLPSGREWYF.

The chain employs TRBV19 and TRBJ1-2, with TRBD1 identical over 7 bases. The CDR3 runs to 14 residues. Germline loops: CDR1 LNHDA, CDR2 SQIVND (reference sequence). V trimming: 5 bases; J trimming: 5 bases; junction bases outside the gene matches: 8. The CDR3 nucleotides read TGTGCCAGTAGTTTGACAGGGATGGGGTATGGCTACACCTTC. This encodes CASSLTGMGYGYTF.

The chain uses TRBV10-3 and TRBJ1-1; D gene ambiguous. There are 13 residues in the CDR3. Germline assignment: CDR1 ENHRY and CDR2 SYGVKD. Trimming stripped 8 bases from V and 0 bases from J, with 10 bases between. Here the CDR3 reads CAIGPGMNTEAFF. The CDR3 DNA sequence: TGTGCCATCGGTCCGGGAATGAACACTGAAGCTTTCTTT.

The J gene is TRBJ2-7, the V gene TRBV7-9; maybe TRBD2 (5 bases). Trimming shortened V by 7 bases and J by 0 bases, and 13 bases separated the two germline ends. Per the germline V gene, CDR1 is SEHNR and CDR2 is FQNEAQ (reference sequence). The CDR3 is 14 residues long. The CDR3 bases are TGTGCCAGCACCAACCGGGAATCCTCCTACGAGCAGTACTTC. Translating gives CASTNRESSYEQYF.

J is TRBJ2-4 and V is TRBV18, with 7 bases matching TRBD2. The germline V gene has CDR1 KGHSH and CDR2 LQKENI. This CDR3 is 14 amino acids long. V lost 1 base to trimming and J lost 5 bases; unmatched junction nucleotides: 2. This chain's CDR3 is CASSPREGQNIQYF. CDR3 bases: TGTGCCAGCTCACCACGGGAGGGCCAAAACATTCAGTACTTC.